This T cell receptor (beta chain) stems from a study of blood T cell repertoires in COVID-19. Study-wide background: Italy, Spain and the United States were the sources of the convalescent and acute COVID-19 samples. The analysed material was cDNA or gDNA that came from T cells, B-cell-depleted T cells, or PBMCs.

Trimming took 4 bases from V and 3 from J, leaving 14 bases between them. Germline V gene data show CDR1 as SGHNT and CDR2 as YYREEE (reference sequence). The CDR3 runs to 14 residues. Cohort 3 donors were reported recovered after two negative PCRs, clearance, or symptom resolution. In the original analysis: Using reference gene primer amplification, nucleated cell counts were estimated. Clones were sequenced by immunoSEQ multiplex PCR, and TCRdb holds only the in-frame ones, with some missing. V, J and clone size were drawn from that table, and D and trimming were deduced from the DNA. The data show roughly 400,000 clones, around 91% seen once.

This sequence joins TRBV5-4 and TRBJ2-7; possibly TRBD1 for D (5 bases). The sample taken for sequencing was PBMCs or T cells enriched from blood (not recorded which). The TCR sequence derives from a young man who had recovered from COVID-19. The CDR3 spells CASSEHDQGYEQYF. CDR3 sequence (DNA): TGTGCCAGCAGCGAACATGACCAGGGCTACGAGCAGTACTTC.